This TCR beta chain emerged from a study of OX40 agonist ivuxolimab in advanced cancers. Profiling relied on immunoSEQ multiplex PCR, and the TCRdb table lists in-frame clones only, not all of them. Of 50,000 to 70,000 clones in the sample, roughly nine tenths were seen once. The CDR3 totals 17 residues. Germline V CDR1 and CDR2: LNHDA, SQIVND (reference sequence). V was clipped by 2 bases and J by 2 bases, with 19 bases between them. The TCR sequence derives from an adult with an advanced solid tumor such as melanoma, head and neck, liver or kidney cancer. The sample in question was CD4+ or CD8+ T cells sorted from blood, obtained in a trial of the OX40 agonist ivuxolimab. V is TRBV19 and J is TRBJ2-7; no definite D call. CDR3 sequence (DNA): TGTGCCAGTAGTATATCGATCGGAGATGGCCCGCCCTACGAGCAGTACTTC. Encoded protein: CASSISIGDGPPYEQYF.